This paragraph reports one T cell receptor beta chain. The authors' processing: Amplification from reference gene primers served as the basis for estimated nucleated cell counts. Clones were sequenced by immunoSEQ multiplex PCR, and TCRdb holds only the in-frame ones, with some missing. V, J and clone size reflect that table, while D and trimming were determined from the DNA. The data contain around 47,000 clones, around 84% of them singletons. V was pared by 6 bases and J by 1 base, with 14 bases of the junction left unmatched. Germline CDR1 SGHTA, CDR2 FQGNSA. The CDR3 length is 18 residues. These data are taken from a study of blood T cell repertoires in COVID-19. Study-level background: Nucleic acid was either cDNA or gDNA, and it came from T cells, B-cell-depleted T cells, or PBMCs.

The sample was peripheral blood. This TCR was sampled from a human donor in a cohort sampled during active COVID-19. The V call is TRBV7-2, the J call TRBJ2-3, with 9 bases identical to TRBD2. The CDR3 loop is CASRSGDLAGARTDTQYF. The CDR3, as DNA: TGTGCCAGCAGGTCAGGGGACTTAGCGGGGGCCCGCACAGATACGCAGTATTTT. The full variable domain, rest sourced from reference TRBV7-2 and TRBJ2-3, is GAGVSQSPSNKVTEKGKDVELRCDPISGHTALYWYRQSLGQGLEFLIYFQGNSAPDKSGLPSDRFSAERTGGSVSTLTIQRTQQEDSAVYLCASRSGDLAGARTDTQYFGPGTRLTVL.